This T cell receptor beta chain was identified in a study of blood T cell repertoires in COVID-19. Looking at the study overall: Collection of acute and convalescent COVID-19 samples took place in the United States, Italy and Spain. In each case, the material was cDNA or gDNA derived from T cells, B-cell-depleted T cells, or PBMCs.

The ends lost 2 bases at V and 5 bases at J; junction bases unmatched: 8. Per the germline V gene, CDR1 is SGDLS and CDR2 is YYNGEE. The CDR3 extends over 15 amino acids. Original methodology: Quantification of nucleated cells was approximated via reference gene primer amplification. Generated by immunoSEQ multiplex PCR, the TCRdb table keeps only in-frame clones and is missing some. From that table come the V and J calls and clone size; the DNA was used to work out D and trimming. Here the sample spans about 250,000 clones, around 88% being singletons. The TCR sequence derives from a man older than 75 with acute or convalescent COVID-19. The rearrangement links TRBV9 to TRBJ1-2, with 8 nucleotides matching TRBD1. Sequenced: peripheral blood. The CDR3 reads CASSVMTGERYGYTF. Here the CDR3 DNA reads TGTGCCAGCAGCGTGATGACAGGGGAACGGTATGGCTACACCTTC.